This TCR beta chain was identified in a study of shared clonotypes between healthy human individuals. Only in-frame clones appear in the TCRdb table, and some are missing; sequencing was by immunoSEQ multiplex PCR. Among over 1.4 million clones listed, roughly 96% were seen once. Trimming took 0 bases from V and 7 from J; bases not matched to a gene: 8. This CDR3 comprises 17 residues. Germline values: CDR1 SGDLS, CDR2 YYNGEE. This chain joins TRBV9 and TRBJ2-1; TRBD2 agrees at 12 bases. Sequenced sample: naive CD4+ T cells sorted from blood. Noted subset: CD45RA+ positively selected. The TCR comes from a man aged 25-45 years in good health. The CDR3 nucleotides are TGTGCCAGCAGCGTAGATCTAGCGGGAGGGGTAAGGAATGAGCAGTTCTTC. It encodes CASSVDLAGGVRNEQFF.